The source of this T cell receptor beta chain is a study of read filtering for tumor transcriptome and immune sequencing. This CDR3 has 16 residues. V was cut by 6 bases and J by 0 bases, with 15 bases left in between. Germline loops: CDR1 LNHDA, CDR2 SQIVND (reference sequence). Molecular barcoded adaptors covering alpha/delta and beta/gamma chains were used on 400 ng RNA. TCRdb called the reads again in MiXCR, with one record for every CDR3 protein. The table shows 35,000 to 50,000 distinct CDR3 sequences, with roughly an eighth occurring only once. This clonotype is labeled as medium-sized (0.01 to 0.1%).

Sequencing used a population of CD138-negative cells sorted from bone marrow. This clonotype was sampled from a donor at least 40 years old with multiple myeloma. J is TRBJ2-1 and V is TRBV19; perhaps TRBD2 as D (5 bases). The CDR3 DNA sequence: TGTGCCAGTAGGCCCTTAGCGTTCAGCTCCTACAATGAGCAGTTCTTC. Residues: CASRPLAFSSYNEQFF. Supplemented by reference TRBV19 and TRBJ2-1, the full variable domain reads DGGITQSPKYLFRKEGQNVTLSCEQNLNHDAMYWYRQDPGQGLRLIYYSQIVNDFQKGDIAEGYSVSREKKESFPLTVTSAQKNPTAFYLCASRPLAFSSYNEQFFGPGTRLTVL.